What follows are 3 T cell receptor beta chains derived from one specimen sequenced in a study of identical twins. MiXCR, applied by TCRdb to the 5' RACE reads, yields one record per CDR3 protein. The table lists some 630,000 distinct CDR3 sequences, about 7% of them singletons, with approximately 1.5% in the top ten. These data also featured in a second study, about yellow fever vaccine responses in identical twins.

Source material: PBMCs. Receptor source: a woman between 18 and 30 years old in good health.

V usage is TRBV19 and J usage is TRBJ2-4; TRBD2 agrees at 12 bases. CDR1 and CDR2 (germline): LNHDA, SQIVND (reference sequence). The V segment lost 5 bases and the J segment 3 bases; nucleotides outside the gene matches: 5. The CDR3 is 16 amino acids. CDR3 loop: CASSALAGGIKNIQYF. CDR3 sequence (DNA): TGTGCCAGTAGTGCCCTAGCGGGAGGGATCAAAAACATTCAGTACTTC.

The CDR3 DNA reads as TGCAGCGTTGTTCTTGGATCTGGAAACACCATATATTTT. This codes for CSVVLGSGNTIYF. The V call is TRBV29-1, the J call TRBJ1-3; D gene unclear. CDR3 length: 13 residues. The V end lost 4 bases, the J end lost 1 base, and 8 bases lay between the germline ends. From germline, CDR1 is SQVTM and CDR2 ANQGSEA.

V is TRBV12-3 or TRBV12-4 and J is TRBJ2-1; D gene unclear. This CDR3 has 11 residues. Trimming shortened V by 3 bases and J by 8 bases, and 5 bases separated the two germline ends. The DNA of the CDR3 is TGTGCCAGCAGTTTTTTGTATGAGCAGTTCTTC. It yields the protein CASSFLYEQFF.